The clone carrying this T cell receptor beta chain was recorded once. The same CDR3 also results from other DNA sequences found in this sample. This entry belongs to a study of blood T cell repertoires in COVID-19. Germline values: CDR1 KGHSH, CDR2 LQKENI. Trimming at V came to 6 bases and at J to 6 bases, leaving 3 bases not matched to a gene. The CDR3 covers 14 residues. Seattle researchers signed up patients amid active infection and tracked them longitudinally. The table came from immunoSEQ multiplex PCR; TCRdb's copy has only in-frame clones and leaves some out. The sample has about 250,000 clones; 86% are singletons.

The V gene is TRBV18, the J gene TRBJ1-6; 9 bases map to TRBD1. The clonotype comes from a woman of 80 years or more with COVID-19, enrolled during active disease. Input material: peripheral blood. The CDR3 sequence: CASSPGQGNSPLHF. CDR3 bases: TGTGCCAGCTCTCCGGGACAGGGTAATTCACCCCTCCACTTT. The full variable domain, its missing parts supplied by reference TRBV18 and TRBJ1-6, is NAGVMQNPRHLVRRRGQEARLRCSPMKGHSHVYWYRQLPEEGLKFMVYLQKENIIDESGMPKERFSAEFPKEGPSILRIQQVVRGDSAAYFCASSPGQGNSPLHFGNGTRLTVT.